The clone carrying this T cell receptor beta chain was picked up a small number of times. Its antigen is not identified. These data are taken from a study of PD-L1 blockade in urothelial cancer. Study-level information: Analyses were performed on blood at 3 weeks after treatment start (the second dose) and at 6 weeks. Findings and limits, study-wide: Durable-benefit patients had greater expansion of tumor-associated blood clones at 3 weeks.

The method was immunoSEQ multiplex PCR; TCRdb's version includes in-frame clones alone and lacks a portion of them. The profile shows about 26,000 clones, approximately 86% of them singletons. The CDR3 is made up of 13 amino acids. Germline trimming cut 5 bases from V and 7 bases from J; bases unmatched to any gene: 2. Germline-derived CDR1 and CDR2 are MNHNY and SVGAGI (reference sequence). The source material was PBMCs, sampled around atezolizumab (anti-PD-L1) treatment. The TCR sequence derives from a man between 60 and 75 years old with urothelial cancer. The rearrangement uses TRBV6-6 and TRBJ1-6; 7 nucleotides agree with TRBD1. CDR3 residues: CASSPGGNSPLHF. The CDR3 coding sequence is TGTGCCAGCAGTCCAGGGGGGAATTCACCCCTCCACTTT.